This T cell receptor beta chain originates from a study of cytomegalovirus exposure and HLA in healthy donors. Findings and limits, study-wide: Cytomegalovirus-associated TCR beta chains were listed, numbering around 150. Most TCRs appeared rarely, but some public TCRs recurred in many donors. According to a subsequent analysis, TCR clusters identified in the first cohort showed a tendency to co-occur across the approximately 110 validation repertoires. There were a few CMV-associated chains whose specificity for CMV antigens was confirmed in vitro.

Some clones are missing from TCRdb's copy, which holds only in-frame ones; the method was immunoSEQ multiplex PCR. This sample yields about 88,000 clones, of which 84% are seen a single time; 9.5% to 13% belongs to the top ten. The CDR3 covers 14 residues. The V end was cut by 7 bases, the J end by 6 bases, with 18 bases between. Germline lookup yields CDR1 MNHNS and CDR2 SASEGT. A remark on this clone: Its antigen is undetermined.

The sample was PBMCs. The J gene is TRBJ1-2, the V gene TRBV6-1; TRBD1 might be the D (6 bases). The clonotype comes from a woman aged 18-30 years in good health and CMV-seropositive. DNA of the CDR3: TGTGCCAGCATTCGAAACAGGGTGGGCGATGGCTACACCTTC. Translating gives CASIRNRVGDGYTF.